The 26 T cell receptor beta chains below come from one sample, sequenced in a study of OX40 agonist ivuxolimab in advanced cancers. Method: immunoSEQ multiplex PCR; TCRdb's copy keeps in-frame clones and lacks some. Here the sample spans about 80,000 clones, approximately 93% being singletons. Sequences were derived from CD4+ or CD8+ T cells sorted from blood, sampled in a trial of the OX40 agonist ivuxolimab. These receptors all stem from an adult with an advanced solid tumor such as melanoma, head and neck, liver or kidney cancer.

The count of this clone is one. One end of the junction does not line up with germline, which may come from a read error. The chain carries TRBV7-7 and TRBJ2-5, with 9 positions matching TRBD2. Germline V gene data show CDR1 as SSHAT and CDR2 as FNYEAQ (reference sequence). The CDR3 runs 17 residues. CDR3 amino acids: CASSLNQVREGRETQYF. CDR3 bases: TGTGCTAGCAGCTTAAATCAGGTGCGGGAGGGCCGAGAGACCCAGTACTTC.

This sequence joins TRBV9 and TRBJ2-7; TRBD2 matches 10 bases. Looked up from germline, CDR1 is SGDLS and CDR2 is YYNGEE. Losses at the gene ends were 5 bases for V and 0 bases for J; bases not matched to a gene: 5. The CDR3 totals 15 residues. The CDR3 nucleotides are TGTGCCAGCAGTTGCGGACTAGCGGCCTCCTACGAGCAGTACTTC. This sequence encodes CASSCGLAASYEQYF.

The gene calls are TRBV7-8 and TRBJ1-3; D is undetermined. Germline CDR1 is SGHVS and CDR2 is FQNEAQ. V was pared by 1 base and J by 4 bases, with 8 bases between. The CDR3 contains 14 residues. Here the CDR3 reads CASSLERGGNTIYF. The CDR3 region has the DNA TGTGCCAGCAGCTTAGAAAGAGGGGGAAACACCATATATTTT.

V usage is TRBV6-4 and J usage is TRBJ2-1; the D call may be TRBD1 or TRBD2 (5 bases each). Deletions cut 4 bases from V and 15 bases from J, with 19 bases between. CDR3 size: 13 residues. The germline gives CDR1 MRHNA, CDR2 SNTAGT. The CDR3 spells CASSGGLAPSRFF. As DNA, the CDR3 is TGTGCCAGCAGTGGGGGCCTAGCCCCATCTCGGTTCTTC.

This clone is a singleton in its sample. CDR3 DNA: TGCGCCAGCAGCCTCGGACTAGCGGACTCCTACGAGCAGTACTTC. It is translated as CASSLGLADSYEQYF. This chain links TRBV5-1 with TRBJ2-7, with 10 bases that match TRBD2. The CDR3 covers 15 residues. Per the germline V gene, CDR1 is SGHRS and CDR2 is YFSETQ. The junction had 4 bases not matched to a gene; V was cut back by 4 bases and J by 0 bases.

The V gene is TRBV2, the J gene TRBJ2-7; D uncertain. This CDR3 is built from 13 residues. Per germline, CDR1 SNHLY and CDR2 FYNNEI. The V end was cut by 4 bases, the J end by 4 bases, with 11 bases between. Written as DNA, the CDR3 is TGTGCCAGCAGTGGGGGAACACGATACGAGCAGTACTTC. It specifies CASSGGTRYEQYF.

The CDR3 bases are TGTGCCAGCAGTCTCCCTAGCGGGAGATCCCACGAGCAGTACTTC. Encoded protein: CASSLPSGRSHEQYF. The chain is built from TRBV11-1 and TRBJ2-7; TRBD2 aligns across 10 bases. The ends lost 6 bases at V and 5 bases at J; junction bases unmatched: 10. The CDR3 runs 15 residues. Germline loops: CDR1 SGHAT, CDR2 FQDESV (reference sequence). Together with reference TRBV11-1 and TRBJ2-7, the CDR3 gives the full variable domain: EAEVAQSPRYKITEKSQAVAFWCDPISGHATLYWYRQILGQGPELLVQFQDESVVDDSQLPKDRFSAERLKGVDSTLKIQPAELGDSAMYLCASSLPSGRSHEQYFGPGTRLTVT.

The rearrangement uses TRBV5-6 and TRBJ1-2, with 10 bases aligning to TRBD1. Germline CDR1 and CDR2: SGHDT and YYEEEE. The CDR3 is 14 amino acids. J gave up 10 bases and V 0 bases, and 6 bases lay outside the gene matches. Here the CDR3 DNA reads TGTGCCAGCAGCTTGGTGGGGACAGGGGCGGACTACACCTTC. It yields the protein CASSLVGTGADYTF.

The chain recombines TRBV7-6 with TRBJ1-4, with D possibly being TRBD1 (5 bases). V was clipped by 5 bases and J by 7 bases, with 23 bases between them. The CDR3 covers 17 residues. Germline-derived CDR1 and CDR2 are SGHVS and FNYEAQ. The CDR3 nucleotides are TGTGCCAGCAGCCTCCGGGACTTCCACTTCGGGGGTGAAAAACTGTTTTTT. As protein: CASSLRDFHFGGEKLFF.

The chain employs TRBV6-5 and TRBJ1-5; D is uncertain. The CDR3 has 15 residues. Trimming left V 10 bases short and J 0 bases short, with 16 bases between. Germline CDR1 reads MNHEY; CDR2 reads SVGAGI. CDR3 protein: CATRPESYSNQPQHF. CDR3 nucleotides: TGTGCCACCAGACCAGAATCTTATAGCAATCAGCCCCAGCATTTT.

The chain combines TRBV29-1 with TRBJ1-1, with D uncertain. The germline V and J ends were trimmed by 5 bases and 5 bases, with 9 bases remaining between them. CDR1 and CDR2 (germline): SQVTM, ANQGSEA. The length of the CDR3 is 11 residues. CDR3 bases: TGCAGCGTTCTGGGGTATACTGAAGCTTTCTTT. Amino acid sequence: CSVLGYTEAFF.

The V gene is TRBV7-8, the J gene TRBJ2-3; no clear D gene. CDR3 size: 13 residues. V shed 1 base and J shed 2 bases, with 4 bases lying between them. Per germline, CDR1 SGHVS and CDR2 FQNEAQ. CDR3 amino acids: CASSLGDTDTQYF. In DNA, the CDR3 is TGTGCCAGCAGCTTAGGGGACACAGATACGCAGTATTTT.

The chain joins TRBV29-1 to TRBJ1-1; no reliable D call. This CDR3 has 12 amino acids. CDR1 is SQVTM and CDR2 is ANQGSEA in the germline V gene. V lost 6 bases, J lost 7 bases, and 15 bases lay in between. The CDR3 DNA is TGCAGCGTCCCCACCTCGGGGAATGAAGCTTTCTTT. This sequence encodes CSVPTSGNEAFF.

The chain links TRBV11-3 to TRBJ2-7, with a weak D call TRBD2 (5 bases). Trimming pared 4 bases from V and 7 bases from J, leaving 8 bases between. Germline loops: CDR1 SGHNT, CDR2 YENEEA. This CDR3 comprises 11 residues. The CDR3, as DNA: TGTGCCAGCAGCTCGGGAACAGAGCAGTACTTC. Encoded protein: CASSSGTEQYF.

This chain uses TRBV5-4 with TRBJ2-5; perhaps TRBD2 as D (7 bases). The last part of the DNA fits TRBJ2-7 better; the J call may be wrong. Germline V lookup: CDR1 SGHNT, CDR2 YYREEE (reference sequence). The CDR3 is made up of 14 amino acids. Here the CDR3 reads CASTISRGRSEQYF. The CDR3 DNA follows: TGTGCCAGCACCATCTCGCGGGGGCGATCCGAGCAGTACTTC.

This clone showed up just once. The gene calls are TRBV11-3 and TRBJ2-1; 8 bases align to TRBD2. CDR1 SGHNT and CDR2 YENEEA come from the germline V gene. The CDR3 has 16 amino acids. V lost 1 base, J lost 6 bases, and 8 bases stayed unmatched. In nucleotides, the CDR3 is TGTGCCAGCAGCTTAGGGGGAGCGGGAGCCCTCAATGAGCAGTTCTTC. Its protein is CASSLGGAGALNEQFF.

This chain links TRBV7-2 with TRBJ2-1; maybe TRBD1 (5 bases). V shed 6 bases and J shed 8 bases, with 14 bases lying between them. Per germline, CDR1 SGHTA and CDR2 FQGNSA. The length of the CDR3 is 13 residues. The CDR3 region is CASSRQSPDEQFF. The DNA for the CDR3 is TGTGCCAGCAGTCGACAGTCCCCGGATGAGCAGTTCTTC.

The chain joins TRBV7-8 to TRBJ2-7; 9 nucleotides agree with TRBD1. CDR1 and CDR2 from the germline V gene are SGHVS and FQNEAQ. Trimming took 5 bases from V and 7 from J; bases not matched to a gene: 9. This CDR3 comprises 14 residues. The CDR3 DNA sequence: TGTGCCAGCAGCCCCGGGACAGGGTCGGTAGAGCAGTACTTC. Protein product: CASSPGTGSVEQYF.

The chain combines TRBV19 with TRBJ2-1; TRBD1 or TRBD2 may be the D gene (7 bases each). The CDR3 extends over 16 amino acids. The V gene lost 4 bases and the J gene lost 3 bases, with 16 bases spanning the gap. CDR1 and CDR2 from the germline V gene are LNHDA and SQIVND (reference sequence). CDR3 in amino acids: CASSKTGDYLYNEQFF. The CDR3, as DNA: TGTGCCAGTAGTAAAACAGGGGACTACCTCTACAATGAGCAGTTCTTC.

V and J are TRBV27 and TRBJ2-7; D is uncertain. The CDR3 runs 15 residues. From germline, CDR1 is MNHEY and CDR2 SMNVEV (reference sequence). With 5 bases removed from V and 2 bases from J, the gap between germline ends came to 16 bases. The CDR3 nucleotides read TGTGCCAGCAGTCGCATTTTTGGGTCCACCTACGAGCAGTACTTC. Protein: CASSRIFGSTYEQYF.

The V gene is TRBV4-3, the J gene TRBJ1-1; 9 bases fit TRBD1. This CDR3 comprises 14 residues. The junction had 5 bases not matched to a gene; V was cut back by 4 bases and J by 5 bases. The germline CDR1 and CDR2 sequences are LGHNA and YSLEER. CDR3 residues: CASSPGTGRTEAFF. DNA for the CDR3: TGCGCCAGCAGCCCGGGGACAGGGAGGACTGAAGCTTTCTTT.

The J gene is TRBJ2-1, the V gene TRBV27, with 8 bases matching TRBD2. This CDR3 spans 15 amino acids. CDR1 is MNHEY, CDR2 SMNVEV, per germline (reference sequence). The V segment lost 10 bases and the J segment 0 bases; nucleotides outside the gene matches: 8. The CDR3 here is CATSGRGGSYNEQFF. For the CDR3, the DNA is TGTGCCACCAGCGGGAGAGGGGGCTCCTACAATGAGCAGTTCTTC.

In regard to this clone: One end of the junction fails to match germline, which may point to a read error. The sample contains more than one DNA sequence encoding this CDR3. This sequence joins TRBV7-2 and TRBJ2-6; weak D call: TRBD2 (6 bases). The germline V gene has CDR1 SGHTA and CDR2 FQGNSA. The CDR3 totals 16 residues. CDR3 DNA: TGTGCCAGCACCGGGGACGGGAGCTCTGGGGCCAATGTCCTGACTTTC. This codes for CASTGDGSSGANVLTF.

This rearrangement joins TRBV4-3 to TRBJ2-3, with D possibly matching TRBD2 (5 bases). The CDR3 contains 16 residues. The ends were cut back, 0 bases at V and 2 bases at J, with 12 bases in the middle. CDR1 and CDR2 from the germline V gene are LGHNA and YSLEER. CDR3 residues: CASSQEERLITDTQYF. The DNA of the CDR3 is TGCGCCAGCAGCCAAGAGGAGCGGTTGATCACAGATACGCAGTATTTT.

This chain links TRBV4-2 with TRBJ1-2; a weak D match, TRBD1 (5 bases). Germline V gene data show CDR1 as LGHNA and CDR2 as YNFKEQ. The ends were cut back, 1 base at V and 2 bases at J, with 8 bases in the middle. The CDR3 consists of 14 residues. CDR3 in amino acids: CASSQGSGNYGYTF. CDR3 coding DNA: TGTGCCAGCAGCCAAGGATCAGGGAACTATGGCTACACCTTC.

The rearrangement links TRBV9 to TRBJ2-5; 7 nucleotides agree with TRBD2. The V and J ends lost 0 bases and 5 bases, in that order; junction bases with no gene match: 4. This CDR3 is 14 amino acids long. Looked up from germline, CDR1 is SGDLS and CDR2 is YYNGEE. Here the CDR3 reads CASSVAGGVETQYF. In DNA, the CDR3 is TGTGCCAGCAGCGTAGCTGGGGGGGTTGAGACCCAGTACTTC.